The source of this T cell receptor (beta chain) is a study of T cells expressing NK-cell markers (dated by TCRdb to 2018 to 2021). For the wider study: In sorted CD3+CD56+NKG2C+, CD3+CD56+NKG2C- and CD3+CD56-NKG2C+ T-cell subsets from several donors, TCR beta-chain repertoires were profiled. Among the eight sequenced donors, only one was HCMV-seronegative, while the other seven were HCMV-seropositive. Libraries were sequenced as 2 x 150 bp reads on Illumina HiSeq 2000/2500, MiSeq or NextSeq. Randomly selected healthy volunteers, three men and five women, were used as the eight sequenced donors.

What the work shows at the level of the full study, not this receptor alone: Those dominant clonotypes were again the most abundant among CD3+CD56-NKG2C+ cells in several donors, at about 25-60.1%. In six donors, the dominant CD3+CD56+NKG2C+ clonotypes were among the top 10 CD8+ clonotypes and accounted for about 1.0-7.5% of CD8+ T cells. It remained unclear whether the expanded NKG2C-expressing T cell clones were specific for HCMV antigens.

HCMV serostatus was determined by detecting HCMV-specific IgG in serum with a commercial ELISA kit. Peripheral blood mononuclear cells were isolated from blood by Ficoll density gradient centrifugation. Points on this clonotype: The target of this receptor is not known.

The reads were generated on an Illumina HiSeq 2000. 5'RACE template switching, by which a universal primer site and unique molecular identifiers were added, was used to make TCR beta cDNA libraries. cDNA synthesis was primed from the TCR beta constant segment and was followed by two successive PCR amplification steps. Per the authors' processing: MIGEC was used to demultiplex reads and group reads by UMI, and MiTCR was used to assemble and quantify clonotypes. Only TCR cDNA sequences supported by at least two reads were kept to exclude erroneous sequences. The tcR package was used for downstream repertoire analysis, with clonotypes matched between fractions based on CDR3 nucleotide sequence plus V segment. VDJmatch was used to annotate antigen specificity against VDJdb, with one amino acid substitution in CDR3 allowed. The reads, reprocessed by TCRdb, yield one row per CDR3 protein sequence and no DNA. The V and J calls, along with clone size, are taken from TCRdb and not from the paper's own processing. The record for this sample contains 150,000 to 200,000 distinct CDR3 sequences. The ten largest clonotypes hold about a fifth of the sample.

This TCR derives from a woman between 18 and 70 years old in good health. Sequencing input: blood T cells: a sorted CD56 or NKG2C T cell subset, CD4+ or CD8+ T cells, or bulk PBMC T cells (not recorded which).

This receptor has the CDR3 CASSTPRENTGELFF. The chain links TRBV11-2 with TRBJ2-2; TCRdb names TRBD2, which stays unverified in the absence of DNA. Based on the germline V gene, the CDR1 and CDR2 sequences are SGHAT and FQNNGV. Taken from cysteine to phenylalanine, the CDR3 has 15 residues. The entry carries no DNA sequence.